The sequence of this T cell receptor (beta chain) was determined in a study of immune evolution from preneoplasia to lung adenocarcinoma (dated by TCRdb to the early 2020s). Regarding the complete study: HLA loss of heterozygosity was seen in roughly 7%, 15% and 33% of AIS, MIA and ADC lesions, and in no AAH lesions. Sample size was based on specimen availability rather than a prior power calculation. The immune data were integrated with whole exome sequencing and methylation data from the same cohort of nodules. In total, the cohort included 50 to 65 patients with pulmonary nodules, all of whom underwent surgical resection. The study profiled immune contexture across lung adenocarcinoma precursors and invasive adenocarcinoma using immune gene expression, TCR sequencing and multiplex immunofluorescence. A total of more than 40 patients contributed TCR sequencing data. Resected precursor lesions (AAH, AIS, MIA) and invasive adenocarcinomas were each compared against paired morphologically normal lung tissue. It was reported in the study that 100 to 110 samples were used for TCR sequencing. POLYSOLVER was used to infer Class I HLA alleles from exome data, and LOHHLA was used to detect allele-specific HLA loss. Here is what the overall study found, with its caveats: Because all patients came from Japan and China, whether the findings apply to Western populations was uncertain. Findings were based on association rather than direct causation; larger cohorts with long-term follow-up and longitudinal biopsies were deemed needed. Normal lung showed the highest clonality, whereas later-stage lesions appeared to have higher T cell density and diversity but lower clonality. T cell clonality was highest in KRAS-mutant nodules compared with EGFR-mutant or double wild-type lesions. Normal lung had the highest top T cell clone frequencies, and these frequencies appeared to fall progressively from AAH through AIS, MIA and invasive adenocarcinoma.

The immunoSEQ hsTCRbeta Kit was used to sequence TCR beta CDR3 regions from DNA. Per the original workflow: The ImmunoSEQ Analyzer was used to analyse the TCR sequencing data. T cell clonality was defined as 1 minus Pielou's evenness computed on productive rearrangements. To measure T cell diversity, the inverse Simpson index was applied to productive templates. T cell density was defined as TCR beta template counts normalized to usable DNA, with usable DNA estimated by amplifying and sequencing housekeeping genes. TCR metrics were compared across histologic stages using two-sided Kruskal-Wallis tests. TCRdb limited this immuneACCESS table to in-frame rearrangements with V and J called. A share of clones is missing; checked studies link under half to unresolved V genes, and the rest is unexplained. That table is the source of V, J and clone size, and D and trimming were worked out from the DNA. This sample has about 16,000 clones in its table, and approximately 86% of those were observed once. The ten largest clones capture roughly 2.6% of the sample.

Relative to germline, V is 4 bases shorter and J is 9 bases shorter, with 13 bases between their ends. The CDR3, cysteine through phenylalanine, is 13 amino acids long. This entry keeps only the CDR3 DNA: 39 bases, framed from base 1. CDR1 MGHRA and CDR2 YSYEKL are derived from the germline V gene. Note on this clone: Its antigen remains undetermined. Per-nucleotide qualities are absent, and no much larger clonotype sits a single base away.

Patients underwent resection in Japan or China between about 2014 and 2017. The histologic diagnosis of each case was independently confirmed on H&E slides by two lung cancer pathologists. To enrich premalignant or tumor cells for nucleic acid extraction, macro-dissection was performed after pathologic assessment. The AllPrep DNA/RNA FFPE Kit was used to isolate DNA from FFPE tissue. This clonotype originated in a person aged 65 to 85 with invasive lung adenocarcinoma. Sequenced sample: FFPE invasive lung adenocarcinoma tissue. Explained via the paper, the cell subset or site label denotes: frankly invasive lung adenocarcinoma (ADC). Rearrangement joined TRBV4-1 to TRBJ2-1; the D segment could be TRBD1, given 5 matching bases. The nucleotides read TGCGCCAGCAGCCTCTCCTGGGGCGGTGAGCAGTTCTTC. Its protein product is CASSLSWGGEQFF.